What follows is one T cell receptor beta chain and its context. The data were obtained in a study of blood T cell repertoires in COVID-19. Assay: immunoSEQ multiplex PCR; the TCRdb copy retains only in-frame clones and omits some. The sample lists 84,000 or so clones; approximately 80% were seen once. Sample: peripheral blood. The sequence was obtained from a human donor in a cohort sampled during active COVID-19.

The CDR3 nucleotides are TGTGCCAGCAGGACCCAGGGGGCGGGTACCGGGGAGCTGTTTTTT. Translating it yields CASRTQGAGTGELFF. The chain links TRBV2 to TRBJ2-2, with TRBD1 identical over 8 bases. The CDR3 loop spans 15 amino acids. Germline values: CDR1 SNHLY, CDR2 FYNNEI. The V and J ends lost 6 bases and 5 bases, in that order; junction bases with no gene match: 8. Filled out from reference TRBV2 and TRBJ2-2, the complete variable domain reads EPEVTQTPSHQVTQMGQEVILRCVPISNHLYFYWYRQILGQKVEFLVSFYNNEISEKSEIFDDQFSVERPDGSNFTLKIRSTKLEDSAMYFCASRTQGAGTGELFFGEGSRLTVL.